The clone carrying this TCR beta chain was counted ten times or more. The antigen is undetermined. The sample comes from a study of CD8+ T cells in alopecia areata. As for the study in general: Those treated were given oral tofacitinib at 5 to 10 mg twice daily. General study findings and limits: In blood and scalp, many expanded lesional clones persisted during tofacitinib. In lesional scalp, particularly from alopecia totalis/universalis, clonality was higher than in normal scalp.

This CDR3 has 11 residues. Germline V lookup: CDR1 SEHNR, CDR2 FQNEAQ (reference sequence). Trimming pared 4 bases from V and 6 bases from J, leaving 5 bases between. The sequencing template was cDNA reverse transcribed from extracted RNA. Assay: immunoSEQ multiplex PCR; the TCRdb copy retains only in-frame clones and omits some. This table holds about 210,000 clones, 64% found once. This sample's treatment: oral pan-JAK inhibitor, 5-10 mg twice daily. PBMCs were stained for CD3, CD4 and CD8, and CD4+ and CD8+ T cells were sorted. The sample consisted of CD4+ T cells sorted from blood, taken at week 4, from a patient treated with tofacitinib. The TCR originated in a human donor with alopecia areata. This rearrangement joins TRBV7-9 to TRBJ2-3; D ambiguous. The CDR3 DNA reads TGTGCCAGCAGCTCCCGGGATACGCAGTATTTT. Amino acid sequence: CASSSRDTQYF.